These 9 T cell receptor beta chains were all obtained from the same sample, sequenced in a study of spatial heterogeneity in lung cancer (dated by TCRdb to between 2017 and 2020). In light of the paper, this sample's time point label describes: blood at routine non-recurrence follow-up after resection. Library preparation was by 5' RACE. Instrument used: NextSeq 500. The public reads were quality trimmed at Q25 with fastp and then assembled into clones with MiXCR by TCRdb, keeping productive beta chains. Identical CDR3 proteins give one entry, which carries the most common genes and DNA. The sample table contains more than 9,000 distinct CDR3 sequences; only one count was recorded for 20% to 25% of them. In total, the top ten clones hold roughly 44% of the sample. Sequenced material: PBMCs, taken at follow-up. The receptors derive from a male donor with early-stage non-small cell lung cancer.

This clonotype was detected only a few times. The chain carries TRBV28 and TRBJ1-5; D gene unclear. V lost 6 bases to trimming and J lost 3 bases, with 6 bases between them. Germline CDR1 reads MDHEN; CDR2 reads SYDVKM. The CDR3 covers 12 residues. CDR3 coding DNA: TGTGCCAGCAGCCCTTACAATCAGCCCCAGCATTTT. Its translation is CASSPYNQPQHF.

By its share, this clonotype is medium-sized. The gene calls are TRBV7-9 and TRBJ1-1; TRBD1 might be the D (6 bases). The CDR3 extends over 15 amino acids. Germline-derived CDR1 and CDR2 are SEHNR and FQNEAQ (reference sequence). V lost 5 bases, J lost 1 base, and 14 bases lay in between. For the CDR3, the DNA is TGTGCCAGCAGCCCCGGGACACGACAGAACACTGAAGCTTTCTTT. Translated, it gives CASSPGTRQNTEAFF.

V gene TRBV5-1 combines with J gene TRBJ2-7; a possible D gene is TRBD2 (6 bases). The CDR3 runs to 14 residues. Trimming removed 3 bases from V and 2 bases from J, with 12 bases in between. Germline V gene lookup returns CDR1 SGHRS and CDR2 YFSETQ. The CDR3 loop reads CASSWGEGAYEQYF. For the CDR3, the DNA is TGCGCCAGCAGCTGGGGGGAAGGCGCCTACGAGCAGTACTTC.

This clonotype was seen repeatedly, ten times or more. CDR3 nucleotide sequence: TGTGCCAGCAGCCAAACCGGGACAGCAAGGCGAGAGACCCAGTACTTC. Translation: CASSQTGTARRETQYF. The chain carries TRBV3-1 and TRBJ2-5; 7 nucleotides agree with TRBD1. This CDR3 has 16 residues. Germline V gene data show CDR1 as LGHDT and CDR2 as YNNKEL (reference sequence). V was clipped by 2 bases and J by 4 bases; unmatched bases: 10.

This sequence joins TRBV12-3 or TRBV12-4 and TRBJ1-5; possibly TRBD1 for D (5 bases). V lost 3 bases and J 3 bases, leaving 9 bases between the germline ends. This CDR3 is 14 amino acids long. CDR3: CASSLGGDNQPQHF. Written as DNA, the CDR3 is TGTGCCAGCAGTTTGGGGGGAGACAATCAGCCCCAGCATTTT.

The rearrangement joins TRBV29-1 to TRBJ2-5, with D perhaps TRBD2 (6 bases). CDR1 is SQVTM, CDR2 ANQGSEA, per germline. There are 13 residues in the CDR3. Trimming took off 7 bases at V and 2 bases at J, with 14 bases between the two ends. The CDR3 region is CSEEGKRQETQYF. In nucleotides, the CDR3 is TGCAGCGAGGAGGGGAAACGACAAGAGACCCAGTACTTC.

The V call is TRBV7-2, the J call TRBJ2-1, with D hard to call. Germline values: CDR1 SGHTA, CDR2 FQGNSA. The CDR3 consists of 13 residues. Trimming cost V 2 bases and J 5 bases, with 7 bases left between them. DNA for the CDR3: TGTGCCAGCAGCTTAAACGCAAACAATGAGCAGTTCTTC. Translating it yields CASSLNANNEQFF.

This clonotype was seen repeatedly, ten times or more. The rearrangement links TRBV5-8 to TRBJ1-1, with D unclear. The CDR3 consists of 13 residues. CDR1 is SGHTS, CDR2 YDEGEE, per germline. Trimming took off 6 bases at V and 0 bases at J, with 9 bases between the two ends. CDR3 sequence reads: CASTRPLNTEAFF. CDR3 DNA: TGTGCCAGCACCCGGCCTCTGAACACTGAAGCTTTCTTT.

Many counts were recorded for this clonotype. The gene calls are TRBV24-1 and TRBJ2-5; TRBD2 aligns across 12 bases. J was trimmed by 2 bases and V by 2 bases; bases with no gene match: 5. This CDR3 contains 17 residues. Germline CDR1 reads KGHDR; CDR2 reads SFDVKD. The chain's CDR3 is CATSDSGLAGRQETQYF. The CDR3 DNA reads as TGTGCCACCAGTGATTCAGGACTAGCGGGGAGGCAAGAGACCCAGTACTTC.